Presented here are 23 T cell receptor beta chains from one specimen sequenced in a study of cytomegalovirus exposure and HLA in healthy donors. The data were produced by immunoSEQ multiplex PCR, yet TCRdb's version contains in-frame clones alone and is incomplete. The sample carries 150,000 to 200,000 clones, over 85% recorded once. The material sequenced was PBMCs. These receptors all stem from a woman between 18 and 29 years old in good health and CMV-seropositive.

The rearrangement links TRBV4-1 to TRBJ2-1; 7 bases match TRBD2. The CDR3 totals 15 residues. Per the germline V gene, CDR1 is MGHRA and CDR2 is YSYEKL. The V and J ends lost 1 base and 6 bases, in that order; junction bases with no gene match: 6. In DNA form, the CDR3 reads TGCGCCAGCAGCCAAGGGACTAGTGAGACCAATGAGCAGTTCTTC. Protein: CASSQGTSETNEQFF.

The chain combines TRBV20-1 with TRBJ1-1; D is unresolved. The CDR3 extends over 11 amino acids. The V end was cut by 6 bases, the J end by 1 base, with 6 bases between. CDR1 is DFQATT and CDR2 is SNEGSKA in the germline V gene (reference sequence). CDR3 sequence reads: CSAQKNTEAFF. CDR3 DNA: TGCAGTGCCCAAAAGAACACTGAAGCTTTCTTT.

The rearrangement joins TRBV30 to TRBJ2-6, with D unclear. There are 14 residues in the CDR3. Germline V gene sequence: CDR1 GTSNPN, CDR2 SVGIG (reference sequence). The V and J ends lost 1 base and 4 bases respectively, with 8 bases between them. The CDR3 is CAWSGAPGANVLTF. The CDR3 DNA follows: TGTGCCTGGAGTGGAGCGCCGGGGGCCAACGTCCTGACTTTC.

The V gene is TRBV1, the J gene TRBJ1-1; TRBD1 reflects the table's D call only, with no check against the DNA. TRBV1 is tagged as a pseudogene. The CDR3 is 16 amino acids. CDR3 loop: CTSRYWTERKNTEAFF. DNA of the CDR3: TGCACCAGCAGGTACTGGACAGAAAGAAAGAACACTGAAGCTTTCTTT.

This clone turned up a few times. The chain employs TRBV6-5 and TRBJ1-2, with 7 bases aligning to TRBD1. CDR1 and CDR2 from the germline V gene are MNHEY and SVGAGI. CDR3 length: 14 amino acids. V shed 5 bases, J shed 2 bases, and the junction held 5 bases outside the gene matches. CDR3 coding DNA: TGTGCCAGCAGTGCGGACAGGTCAAACTATGGCTACACCTTC. This gives the protein CASSADRSNYGYTF.

On this clone itself: Other DNA variants within this sample encode the same CDR3. V and J are TRBV9 and TRBJ2-7; perhaps TRBD2 as D (6 bases). The ends were cut back, 0 bases at V and 2 bases at J, with 9 bases in the middle. The CDR3 runs to 14 residues. The germline V gene has CDR1 SGDLS and CDR2 YYNGEE. This CDR3 is CASSVGGGTYEQYF. The CDR3 coding sequence is TGTGCCAGCAGCGTAGGAGGAGGGACCTACGAGCAGTACTTC.

This rearrangement joins TRBV6-1 to TRBJ1-5; 9 bases agree with TRBD1. The V gene's germline CDR1 is MNHNS and CDR2 SASEGT. This CDR3 has 14 amino acids. V was clipped by 4 bases and J by 4 bases; unmatched bases: 2. The CDR3 is CASSVTGGNQPQHF. Written as DNA, the CDR3 is TGTGCCAGCAGTGTGACAGGGGGGAATCAGCCCCAGCATTTT.

This clone was detected once. The chain links TRBV2 to TRBJ1-1; D gene ambiguous. Germline CDR1 reads SNHLY; CDR2 reads FYNNEI. This CDR3 region has 13 residues. The germline V and J ends were trimmed by 10 bases and 0 bases, with 12 bases remaining between them. CDR3 nucleotides: TGTGCCACTTACAGAGAGTTGAACACTGAAGCTTTCTTT. Its translation is CATYRELNTEAFF. Based on the CDR3 plus reference TRBV2 and TRBJ1-1, the full variable domain is EPEVTQTPSHQVTQMGQEVILRCVPISNHLYFYWYRQILGQKVEFLVSFYNNEISEKSEIFDDQFSVERPDGSNFTLKIRSTKLEDSAMYFCATYRELNTEAFFGQGTRLTVV.

The gene calls are TRBV6-6 and TRBJ1-5; D remains unclear. CDR1 and CDR2 from the germline V gene are MNHNY and SVGAGI (reference sequence). The CDR3 has 11 amino acids. Trimming took off 8 bases at V and 4 bases at J, with 6 bases between the two ends. The CDR3 DNA reads TGTGCCAGCTCGGGTAATCAGCCCCAGCATTTT. This gives the protein CASSGNQPQHF.

This chain connects TRBV5-1 to TRBJ1-2; 7 bases agree with TRBD1. Per germline, CDR1 SGHRS and CDR2 YFSETQ. The CDR3 has 13 amino acids. V dropped 6 bases and J dropped 12; count of bases not matched to a gene: 14. CDR3 region: CASNQGDRESNTF. In DNA, the CDR3 is TGCGCCAGCAACCAAGGGGACAGAGAGAGCAACACCTTC.

For the CDR3, the DNA is TGTGCCATCAGTGACAGTTCCTCTAAACTGTTTTTT. Its translation is CAISDSSSKLFF. The chain is built from TRBV10-3 and TRBJ1-4, with unresolved D. This CDR3 contains 12 residues. Germline assignment: CDR1 ENHRY and CDR2 SYGVKD. The V and J ends lost 3 bases and 11 bases respectively, with 10 bases between them.

As for this clone: Distinct nucleotide sequences in the sample also encode this CDR3. The rearrangement uses TRBV7-2 and TRBJ2-5; tentatively, D is TRBD1 (6 bases). Deletions cut 1 base from V and 5 bases from J, with 8 bases between. Germline lookup yields CDR1 SGHTA and CDR2 FQGNSA. This CDR3 comprises 13 residues. The CDR3 is CASSLGQGETQYF. As DNA, the CDR3 is TGTGCCAGCAGCTTAGGGCAGGGGGAGACCCAGTACTTC. Full variable domain (remainder filled in from reference TRBV7-2 and TRBJ2-5): GAGVSQSPSNKVTEKGKDVELRCDPISGHTALYWYRQSLGQGLEFLIYFQGNSAPDKSGLPSDRFSAERTGGSVSTLTIQRTQQEDSAVYLCASSLGQGETQYFGPGTRLLVL.

The genes are TRBV27 and TRBJ1-2; 7 nucleotides match TRBD1. This CDR3 has 13 amino acids. Trimming removed 3 bases from V and 4 bases from J; junction bases left unmatched: 2. Germline V gene data show CDR1 as MNHEY and CDR2 as SMNVEV (reference sequence). CDR3 in amino acids: CASSFSGGYGYTF. DNA for the CDR3: TGTGCCAGCAGTTTCTCAGGGGGCTATGGCTACACCTTC.

The J gene is TRBJ2-5, the V gene TRBV7-2; TRBD2 matches at 7 bases. The CDR3 totals 14 residues. Per the germline V gene, CDR1 is SGHTA and CDR2 is FQGNSA. V was pared by 3 bases and J by 4 bases, with 5 bases of the junction left unmatched. The DNA for the CDR3 is TGTGCCAGCAGCTTTGGCGGGAGAGGAGAGACCCAGTACTTC. It is translated as CASSFGGRGETQYF.

The table lists this clone with a count of one. The chain has TRBV29-1 and TRBJ1-1; 7 bases align to TRBD1. Germline CDR1 is SQVTM and CDR2 is ANQGSEA. The CDR3 has 17 residues. The V and J ends lost 5 bases and 0 bases, in that order; junction bases with no gene match: 15. The CDR3 DNA reads TGCAGCGTTAGGCAGGGGGTATTAAGTTACATGAACACTGAAGCTTTCTTT. Amino acids: CSVRQGVLSYMNTEAFF. The full variable domain, in which reference TRBV29-1 and TRBJ1-1 provide the parts outside the CDR3, is SAVISQKPSRDICQRGTSLTIQCQVDSQVTMMFWYRQQPGQSLTLIATANQGSEATYESGFVIDKFPISRPNLTFSTLTVSNMSPEDSSIYLCSVRQGVLSYMNTEAFFGQGTRLTVV.

The chain is built from TRBV6-5 and TRBJ1-2, with D hard to call. Trimming removed 0 bases at V and 2 bases at J, with 7 bases between. Germline CDR1 MNHEY, CDR2 SVGAGI. The CDR3 runs to 14 residues. The CDR3 reads CASSYSRENYGYTF. The CDR3 region has the DNA TGTGCCAGCAGTTACTCTAGGGAGAACTATGGCTACACCTTC.

J is TRBJ1-1 and V is TRBV5-6; tentatively, D is TRBD1 (5 bases). Between the trimmed V and J ends, which lost 3 bases and 5 bases, there was a span of 14 bases. Germline CDR1 and CDR2: SGHDT and YYEEEE. The CDR3 length is 14 residues. The CDR3 reads CASSSAVGGTEAFF. DNA of the CDR3: TGTGCCAGCAGCTCGGCGGTGGGGGGAACTGAAGCTTTCTTT.

The gene calls are TRBV10-3 and TRBJ1-1; the match to TRBD1 covers 7 bases. Germline lookup yields CDR1 ENHRY and CDR2 SYGVKD. There are 14 residues in the CDR3. The ends lost 6 bases at V and 2 bases at J; junction bases unmatched: 6. The CDR3, as DNA: TGTGCCATCAGGGGGACAGAGAAAAACACTGAAGCTTTCTTT. The encoded protein is CAIRGTEKNTEAFF.

This clone was recorded only once. V usage is TRBV4-1 and J usage is TRBJ2-7, with 8 bases matching TRBD2. The length of the CDR3 is 16 residues. The germline gives CDR1 MGHRA, CDR2 YSYEKL. J was trimmed by 3 bases and V by 1 base; bases with no gene match: 8. The CDR3 here is CASSQAAGLVGYEQYF. CDR3 coding DNA: TGCGCCAGCAGCCAAGCCGCGGGACTAGTGGGCTACGAGCAGTACTTC.

The gene calls are TRBV27 and TRBJ2-7, with 7 bases identical to TRBD1. Trimming took 6 bases from V and 0 from J; bases not matched to a gene: 5. The CDR3 sequence is 14 residues long. Germline CDR1 reads MNHEY; CDR2 reads SMNVEV (reference sequence). CDR3 bases: TGTGCCAGCAGCGGCAGGGGGACCTCCTACGAGCAGTACTTC. This sequence encodes CASSGRGTSYEQYF.

V is TRBV28 and J is TRBJ2-7; 11 positions match TRBD2. V dropped 3 bases and J dropped 4; count of bases not matched to a gene: 5. The CDR3 contains 15 residues. Germline-derived CDR1 and CDR2 are MDHEN and SYDVKM. The CDR3 nucleotides read TGTGCCAGCAGTTTCAATGGACTAGCGGGTTACGAGCAGTACTTC. Translation gives CASSFNGLAGYEQYF.

The V gene is TRBV15, the J gene TRBJ2-4; 12 bases agree with TRBD2. Germline CDR1 LNHNV, CDR2 YYDKDF (reference sequence). V gave up 4 bases and J gave up 0 bases; unmatched junction bases: 10. This CDR3 spans 19 amino acids. CDR3 DNA: TGTGCCACCAGCAAGCCGGGACTAGCGGGCGCACAAGCCAAAAACATTCAGTACTTC. This codes for CATSKPGLAGAQAKNIQYF.

This clone occurred once. The V gene is TRBV9, the J gene TRBJ2-7, with TRBD2 identical over 13 bases. The CDR3 is made up of 15 amino acids. From germline, CDR1 is SGDLS and CDR2 YYNGEE. Losses at the gene ends were 4 bases for V and 3 bases for J; bases not matched to a gene: 4. CDR3 loop: CASSPRLAGGYEQYF. The CDR3 DNA is TGTGCCAGCAGCCCCCGACTAGCGGGAGGCTACGAGCAGTACTTC. The complete variable domain, with remaining parts taken from reference TRBV9 and TRBJ2-7, reads DSGVTQTPKHLITATGQRVTLRCSPRSGDLSVYWYQQSLDQGLQFLIQYYNGEERAKGNILERFSAQQFPDLHSELNLSSLELGDSALYFCASSPRLAGGYEQYFGPGTRLTVT.